Below, one T cell receptor (beta chain) is given with its context. Its target is not known. At one end the junction does not follow the germline gene, possibly because of a read error. Through a sample-barcoded 5' primer and a J-beta primer mix, a second PCR was run for roughly 7 to 11 cycles. TCRdb re-called the 5' RACE reads through MiXCR, storing one row per CDR3 protein. The data show fewer than 800,000 distinct CDR3 sequences, approximately 25% seen once. The sample belongs to a study of blood T cells in healthy people across ages. The length of the CDR3 is 14 residues. The germline gives CDR1 SSHAT, CDR2 FNYEAQ (reference sequence). Notes on the study in general: Among long-lived donors, naive CD4+ cells were more numerous and diversity higher than in aged donors.

The sample was also reused in another study, on T cells of mothers and their children. That source notes: A few healthy Caucasian mothers served as donors, and their six children did as well.

This receptor was obtained from a boy between 10 and 17 years old in good health. Material: blood. The chain combines TRBV7-7 with TRBJ2-2; the D gene is possibly TRBD1 (6 bases). CDR3 region: CASRADRNTGELFF. In DNA form, the CDR3 reads TGTGCTAGCAGAGCGGACAGAAACACCGGGGAGCTGTTTTTT.